This T cell receptor (beta chain) comes out of a study of beta chain features in type 1 diabetes. CDR1 is SGHAT and CDR2 is FQNNGV in the germline V gene. Between the trimmed V and J ends, which lost 5 bases and 7 bases, there was a span of 15 bases. This CDR3 spans 15 amino acids. This clone appeared once. Expressed TCRB transcripts were sequenced because the entire RNA isolate underwent reverse transcription. Libraries were prepared by immunoSEQ multiplex PCR; TCRdb keeps only in-frame clonotypes and omits some of them. The sample yields 150,000 to 180,000 clones, 11% seen once. This chain connects TRBV11-2 to TRBJ1-6; no clear D gene. The receptor was derived from a man younger than 35 in good health. The sample comprised central memory CD4+ T cells from blood. The chain's CDR3 is CASSPGRILNSPLHF. The CDR3 nucleotides read TGTGCCAGCAGCCCAGGTCGGATCCTCAATTCACCCCTCCACTTT.